These 31 T cell receptor beta chains came from one sample sequenced in a study of blood T cells in healthy people across ages (dated by TCRdb to about 2015). Libraries were made using 5' RACE. This sample was sequenced with an Illumina HiSeq 2500. A second about 6 to 11 cycle PCR used a sample-barcoded 5' primer and a J-beta primer mix. TCRdb applied fastp at Q25 and MiXCR to the public reads, then kept only in-frame beta chains. Duplicate CDR3 protein sequences are folded into a single record with the most common DNA and genes. A total of approximately 800,000 distinct CDR3 sequences appear in this sample, about 42% of them only once. The biggest ten clones account for 15% to 20% of the sample. Input material: blood. Receptors originate from a man aged 80 or over in good health.

About this clonotype: This likely comes from a read error, as the CDR3 has no conserved phenylalanine or tryptophan at its end. V gene TRBV12-3 or TRBV12-4 combines with J gene TRBJ2-1; D may be TRBD2 (6 bases). CDR3 length: 12 residues. V lost 3 bases and J 8 bases, leaving 8 bases between the germline ends. Here the CDR3 DNA reads TGTGCCAGCAGTTTGGGGGGTTATGAGCAGTTCTAC. It translates to CASSLGGYEQFY.

The V call is TRBV12-3 or TRBV12-4, the J call TRBJ1-4; possibly TRBD1 for D (6 bases). The CDR3 length is 16 residues. V was cut by 5 bases and J by 1 base, with 14 bases left in between. The chain's CDR3 is CASSPGGGVTNEKLFF. The CDR3 DNA is TGTGCCAGCAGTCCCGGGGGCGGGGTAACTAATGAAAAACTGTTTTTT.

Written as DNA, the CDR3 is TGCAGTGCTAGAGACCCCGGACAGTATTCACCCCTCCACTTT. It codes for CSARDPGQYSPLHF. The chain has TRBV20-1 and TRBJ1-6; D perhaps matches TRBD1 (6 bases). The CDR3 spans 14 residues. The V gene lost 0 bases and the J gene lost 8 bases, with 11 bases spanning the gap. Per germline, CDR1 DFQATT and CDR2 SNEGSKA (reference sequence).

A few counts support this clonotype. V and J are TRBV7-2 and TRBJ2-1; 13 bases match TRBD2. Germline CDR1 is SGHTA and CDR2 is FQGNSA. CDR3 length equals 15 residues. J gave up 10 bases and V 4 bases, and 7 bases lay outside the gene matches. The CDR3 bases are TGTGCCAGCAGCTCTGGGACTAGCGGGAAGTGGGAGCAGTTCTTC. As protein: CASSSGTSGKWEQFF.

This chain connects TRBV29-1 to TRBJ1-3; tentative D call: TRBD1 (5 bases). This CDR3 is 13 amino acids long. The germline CDR1 and CDR2 sequences are SQVTM and ANQGSEA. Trimming removed 4 bases from V and 4 bases from J, with 11 bases in between. This chain's CDR3 is CSVGEGAGNTIYF. CDR3 nucleotides: TGCAGCGTTGGGGAAGGGGCCGGAAACACCATATATTTT.

The CDR3 DNA reads TGTGCCAGCAGCTTAGCCCCCTGGACTAGCGGGATAAATGGGAATGAGCAGTTCTTC. It codes for CASSLAPWTSGINGNEQFF. This chain joins TRBV7-6 and TRBJ2-1, with 12 bases fitting TRBD2. Looked up from germline, CDR1 is SGHVS and CDR2 is FNYEAQ. V lost 0 bases, J lost 7 bases, and 13 bases stayed unmatched. The CDR3 has 19 amino acids. Full variable domain (rest looked up from reference TRBV7-6 and TRBJ2-1): GAGVSQSPRYKVTKRGQDVALRCDPISGHVSLYWYRQALGQGPEFLTYFNYEAQQDKSGLPNDRFSAERPEGSISTLTIQRTEQRDSAMYRCASSLAPWTSGINGNEQFFGPGTRLTVL.

This clonotype was seen a few times. The V gene is TRBV29-1, the J gene TRBJ1-1, with D possibly TRBD1 on 5 matching bases. With 6 bases removed from V and 1 base from J, the gap between germline ends came to 21 bases. This CDR3 contains 16 residues. Per the germline V gene, CDR1 is SQVTM and CDR2 is ANQGSEA. The CDR3 reads CSVTERPGLRNTEAFF. As DNA, the CDR3 is TGCAGCGTAACCGAACGCCCGGGACTCAGGAACACTGAAGCTTTCTTT.

This clonotype was found once. The junction shows a germline mismatch at one end, possibly a read error. The genes are TRBV30 and TRBJ1-2; D not certain. This CDR3 has 14 residues. The germline V gene encodes CDR1 GTSNPN and CDR2 SVGIG (reference sequence). As DNA, the CDR3 is TGTGCCTGGAGTGTAACAGCCAGCTATTATGGCTGCACCTTC. This translates into CAWSVTASYYGCTF.

There are a few counts of this clonotype. V usage is TRBV3-1 and J usage is TRBJ2-3, with a weak D call TRBD2 (5 bases). With 0 bases removed from V and 3 bases from J, the gap between germline ends came to 22 bases. There are 19 residues in the CDR3. The germline V gene encodes CDR1 LGHDT and CDR2 YNNKEL (reference sequence). The CDR3 loop is CASSQDQRGPALPTDTQYF. CDR3 DNA: TGTGCCAGCAGCCAAGATCAGCGAGGGCCAGCTTTACCAACAGATACGCAGTATTTT.

This clonotype appeared a few times. The rearrangement links TRBV6-1 to TRBJ2-3; possibly TRBD1 for D (5 bases). Germline CDR1 is MNHNS and CDR2 is SASEGT. The CDR3 totals 14 residues. V was pared by 9 bases and J by 1 base, with 14 bases between. Here the CDR3 DNA reads TGTGCCAGTCACAGGAGTGTGGGCACAGATACGCAGTATTTT. This gives the protein CASHRSVGTDTQYF.

The chain has TRBV5-4 and TRBJ2-5; weak D call: TRBD1 (5 bases). Trimming stripped 5 bases from V and 4 bases from J, with 12 bases between. CDR1 is SGHNT, CDR2 YYREEE, per germline (reference sequence). The CDR3 extends over 13 amino acids. This chain's CDR3 is CASSVAGPETQYF. The DNA of the CDR3 is TGTGCCAGCAGTGTTGCAGGGCCAGAGACCCAGTACTTC. The full variable domain, rest sourced from reference TRBV5-4 and TRBJ2-5, is ETGVTQSPTHLIKTRGQQVTLRCSSQSGHNTVSWYQQALGQGPQFIFQYYREEENGRGNFPPRFSGLQFPNYSSELNVNALELDDSALYLCASSVAGPETQYFGPGTRLLVL.

The rearrangement links TRBV14 to TRBJ1-5; D might be TRBD1 (6 bases). Trimming stripped 0 bases from V and 13 bases from J, with 13 bases between. This CDR3 has 13 residues. CDR1 and CDR2 (germline): SGHDN, FVKESK. The CDR3 region is CASSQETTGAQHF. The CDR3 DNA follows: TGTGCCAGCAGCCAAGAAACGACGGGGGCTCAGCATTTT.

About this clonotype itself: The junction departs from germline at one end; a sequencing error may be responsible. This chain connects TRBV7-3 to TRBJ2-6; D might be TRBD1 (5 bases). Germline V lookup: CDR1 SGHTA, CDR2 FQGTGA. The CDR3 loop spans 14 amino acids. The CDR3 DNA follows: TGTGCCAGCAGCGCGAACGCTGGGGCCAACGTCCCGACTTTC. This translates into CASSANAGANVPTF.

A note on this clonotype: A single base separates this from a much larger clone, so it may be a read error. The V call is TRBV7-9, the J call TRBJ2-1; either TRBD1 or TRBD2 may fit D (5 bases each). Germline V gene lookup returns CDR1 SEHNR and CDR2 FQNEAQ (reference sequence). The CDR3 consists of 12 residues. The CDR3 region has the DNA TGTTCCTCTCAATATGGGGACCACGAGCAGTTCTTC. It translates to CSSQYGDHEQFF.

This clonotype was detected many times. The rearrangement links TRBV4-2 to TRBJ2-1; 11 bases are shared with TRBD2. CDR1 and CDR2 from the germline V gene are LGHNA and YNFKEQ. The CDR3 runs 17 residues. The V gene end was trimmed by 0 bases and the J gene end by 4 bases; junction bases not matched to a gene: 5. In DNA, the CDR3 is TGTGCCAGCAGCCAAGAAGGGGGACTAGCGGCTTACAATGAGCAGTTCTTC. It encodes CASSQEGGLAAYNEQFF.

This clonotype has only one observation. A read error may produce the germline difference seen at one junction end. The chain links TRBV28 to TRBJ1-6, with TRBD1 identical over 9 bases. Germline V gives CDR1 MDHEN, CDR2 SYDVKM. The CDR3 sequence is 14 residues long. CDR3 nucleotide sequence: TGTGCCAGCAGGCCGGGACAGGGTGTATCACCCCCCCACTTT. Its translation is CASRPGQGVSPPHF. The full variable domain, completed using reference TRBV28 and TRBJ1-6, is DVKVTQSSRYLVKRTGEKVFLECVQDMDHENMFWYRQDPGLGLRLIYFSYDVKMKEKGDIPEGYSVSREKKERFSLILESASTNQTSMYLCASRPGQGVSPPHFGNGTRLTVT.

J is TRBJ2-7 and V is TRBV20-1; D not resolved. In germline, CDR1 is DFQATT, CDR2 SNEGSKA (reference sequence). The CDR3 sequence is 14 residues long. The V and J ends lost 0 bases and 2 bases respectively, with 11 bases between them. The CDR3, as DNA: TGCAGTGCTAGAGAGTGGGCTGGCCCCTACGAGCAGTACTTC. Amino acids: CSAREWAGPYEQYF.

The chain carries TRBV2 and TRBJ1-2; D unclear. V gave up 3 bases and J gave up 8 bases, with 10 bases separating them. The CDR3 is 12 amino acids. CDR1 and CDR2 from the germline V gene are SNHLY and FYNNEI. The DNA of the CDR3 is TGTGCCAGCAGTGATCAGTTAAGGGGCTACACCTTC. Residues: CASSDQLRGYTF.

This clonotype has ten or more counts. The J gene is TRBJ2-3, the V gene TRBV24-1, with a tentative D call TRBD2 (6 bases). The CDR3 consists of 16 residues. The V end lost 5 bases, the J end lost 4 bases, and 18 bases lay between the germline ends. The germline V gene encodes CDR1 KGHDR and CDR2 SFDVKD. The DNA of the CDR3 is TGTGCCACCAGTGGCCCGACTAGTGGAGGGCCAGATACGCAGTATTTT. Encoded protein: CATSGPTSGGPDTQYF.

A remark on this clonotype: Given a much more abundant clone one base away, this may be a read error. The rearrangement links TRBV5-1 to TRBJ2-3, with D possibly TRBD1 on 5 matching bases. The CDR3 totals 12 residues. Germline V gene data show CDR1 as SGHRS and CDR2 as YFSETQ. The CDR3 region is CASRESTGTQYF. CDR3 DNA sequence: TGCGCCAGCAGGGAGAGCACAGGTACGCAGTATTTT.

V and J are TRBV2 and TRBJ2-1, with D possibly being TRBD1 or TRBD2 (6 bases each). This CDR3 region has 14 residues. With 6 bases removed from V and 3 bases from J, the gap between germline ends came to 12 bases. From germline, CDR1 is SNHLY and CDR2 FYNNEI. This chain's CDR3 is CASRQGTYYNEQFF. Here the CDR3 DNA reads TGTGCCAGCAGGCAGGGGACTTACTACAATGAGCAGTTCTTC.

The sample holds a few counts of this clonotype. The rearrangement uses TRBV4-3 and TRBJ2-1; 11 nucleotides line up with TRBD2. After removal of 1 base from V and 4 bases from J, the junction contained 9 bases not matched to a gene. This CDR3 contains 18 residues. In germline, CDR1 is LGHNA, CDR2 YSLEER. In DNA, the CDR3 is TGCGCCAGCAGCCAAGTCCCTTCGACTAGCGGGACTTACAATGAGCAGTTCTTC. The encoded protein is CASSQVPSTSGTYNEQFF.

The table lists this clonotype with a count of one. This chain links TRBV24-1 with TRBJ1-2; 7 bases agree with TRBD1. V dropped 2 bases and J dropped 8; count of bases not matched to a gene: 7. Germline lookup yields CDR1 KGHDR and CDR2 SFDVKD. The CDR3 has 14 residues. The CDR3 protein is CATSDSDRWGGYTF. The CDR3 nucleotides read TGTGCCACCAGTGATTCGGACAGGTGGGGCGGCTACACCTTC.

The CDR3 spells CAWDPPGDPYNEQFF. Here the CDR3 DNA reads TGTGCCTGGGACCCCCCCGGGGACCCATACAATGAGCAGTTCTTC. The chain uses TRBV30 and TRBJ2-1, with D perhaps given as TRBD1 or TRBD2 (5 bases each). Germline assignment: CDR1 GTSNPN and CDR2 SVGIG (reference sequence). The CDR3 contains 15 residues. Deletions cut 5 bases from V and 4 bases from J, with 18 bases between.

The chain couples TRBV11-2 to TRBJ2-1; 12 nucleotides match TRBD2. V shed 0 bases and J 9 bases; nucleotides not matched to a gene: 12. The CDR3 contains 18 residues. The germline CDR1 and CDR2 sequences are SGHAT and FQNNGV. The CDR3 DNA follows: TGTGCCAGCAGCTTAGAAGGCCTAGCGGGAGGGTTTTCTAGTGAGCAGTTCTTC. Translated, it gives CASSLEGLAGGFSSEQFF.

The V call is TRBV27, the J call TRBJ2-7; 7 bases map to TRBD1. The J call may be in error: the DNA end matches TRBJ2-5 better. CDR1 and CDR2 from the germline V gene are MNHEY and SMNVEV (reference sequence). This CDR3 is built from 15 residues. The CDR3 nucleotides are TGTGCCAGCAGTTTATCCGTGACAGGGCTTGAGACCCAGTACTTC. Protein product: CASSLSVTGLETQYF.

There are a few counts of this clonotype. The chain has TRBV10-1 and TRBJ2-3; 7 nucleotides match TRBD2. The CDR3 loop spans 14 amino acids. The V segment lost 4 bases and the J segment 2 bases; nucleotides outside the gene matches: 3. Germline V gene lookup returns CDR1 WNHNN and CDR2 SYGVQD (reference sequence). CDR3 amino acids: CASSGGRNTDTQYF. Here the CDR3 DNA reads TGCGCCAGCAGTGGCGGGAGAAACACAGATACGCAGTATTTT.

The genes are TRBV27 and TRBJ2-3; the D is unclear. This CDR3 region has 13 residues. Germline V gene sequence: CDR1 MNHEY, CDR2 SMNVEV (reference sequence). The V end lost 9 bases, the J end lost 0 bases, and 10 bases lay between the germline ends. DNA of the CDR3: TGTGCCAGAGCAAACGGTAGCACAGATACGCAGTATTTT. It codes for CARANGSTDTQYF.

V and J are TRBV20-1 and TRBJ1-3; D gene unclear. The germline V gene encodes CDR1 DFQATT and CDR2 SNEGSKA (reference sequence). The V end was cut by 0 bases, the J end by 0 bases, with 6 bases between. The CDR3 runs 14 residues. CDR3 DNA sequence: TGCAGTGCTAGAGATAACAACTCTGGAAACACCATATATTTT. Its protein is CSARDNNSGNTIYF.

The chain links TRBV20-1 to TRBJ1-2; D gene ambiguous. The CDR3 consists of 11 residues. Germline assignment: CDR1 DFQATT and CDR2 SNEGSKA (reference sequence). V dropped 6 bases and J dropped 7 bases, with 12 bases sitting between them. The CDR3, as DNA: TGCAGTGCCACGGGAGTAATTGGCTACACCTTC. Encoded protein: CSATGVIGYTF.

The chain has TRBV6-6 and TRBJ2-5; no definite D call. Trimming took 0 bases from V and 2 from J, leaving 4 bases between them. Germline loops: CDR1 MNHNY, CDR2 SVGAGI (reference sequence). This CDR3 region has 13 residues. CDR3 nucleotides: TGTGCCAGCAGTTACTCCCTACAAGAGACCCAGTACTTC. The encoded protein is CASSYSLQETQYF.